Following are 9 T cell receptor beta chains from one sample sequenced in a study of blood T cell repertoires in COVID-19. TCRdb keeps only in-frame clones here, not all; method: immunoSEQ multiplex PCR. The top ten clones hold roughly 0.88% of a sample with about 100,000 clones, approximately 89% of them seen once. Sequencing used peripheral blood. These receptors were taken from a man aged 55-75 years with acute or convalescent COVID-19.

Only one count was recorded for this clone. This chain uses TRBV5-6 with TRBJ2-1, with 14 positions matching TRBD2. Trimming took 0 bases from V and 10 from J; bases not matched to a gene: 0. This CDR3 has 14 amino acids. Germline lookup yields CDR1 SGHDT and CDR2 YYEEEE. In DNA, the CDR3 is TGTGCCAGCAGCTTGGGACTAGCGGGAGGGGAGCAGTTCTTC. Translated: CASSLGLAGGEQFF.

The chain is built from TRBV6-6 and TRBJ2-1; 12 positions agree with TRBD2. The V segment lost 5 bases and the J segment 6 bases; nucleotides outside the gene matches: 2. Germline CDR1 MNHNY, CDR2 SVGAGI (reference sequence). This CDR3 is built from 14 residues. CDR3 bases: TGTGCCAGCAGTCCTAGCGGGAGGGCCAATGAGCAGTTCTTC. This codes for CASSPSGRANEQFF.

The chain uses TRBV19 and TRBJ1-1, with TRBD1 as a possible D gene (6 bases). Germline V gene lookup returns CDR1 LNHDA and CDR2 SQIVND (reference sequence). The CDR3 contains 12 residues. V gave up 6 bases and J gave up 7 bases, with 12 bases separating them. The DNA of the CDR3 is TGTGCCAGTAGCCCGCAGGACAGTGAAGCTTTCTTT. Its protein is CASSPQDSEAFF.

This chain connects TRBV5-1 to TRBJ1-6, with TRBD1 identical over 8 bases. Unmatched junction bases numbered 7, after V lost 4 bases and J lost 10 bases. Germline assignment: CDR1 SGHRS and CDR2 YFSETQ. This CDR3 is built from 14 residues. The CDR3 DNA reads as TGCGCCAGCAGCAGAGGACAGGGCGGCTCACCCCTCCACTTT. Amino acids: CASSRGQGGSPLHF.

This clone showed up just a few times. The chain is built from TRBV29-1 and TRBJ1-3; maybe TRBD1 (5 bases). The CDR3 has 11 amino acids. The V and J ends lost 7 bases and 14 bases respectively, with 18 bases between them. The germline CDR1 and CDR2 sequences are SQVTM and ANQGSEA. The CDR3 spells CSALGGLILYF. The CDR3 DNA reads TGCAGCGCTTTGGGGGGACTGATATTATATTTT.

The chain joins TRBV19 to TRBJ2-3, with 8 bases fitting TRBD1. Germline V gene data show CDR1 as LNHDA and CDR2 as SQIVND (reference sequence). V lost 1 base, J lost 0 bases, and 6 bases stayed unmatched. The CDR3 runs 17 residues. CDR3 DNA: TGTGCCAGTAGTATAGGGACAGGGTGGCCTAGCACAGATACGCAGTATTTT. As protein: CASSIGTGWPSTDTQYF.

The gene calls are TRBV19 and TRBJ1-1, with TRBD1 identical over 7 bases. The CDR3 extends over 14 amino acids. Germline V gene lookup returns CDR1 LNHDA and CDR2 SQIVND (reference sequence). Trimming cost V 5 bases and J 2 bases; bases outside gene matches: 5. CDR3 protein: CASSLRQGNTEAFF. CDR3 coding DNA: TGTGCCAGTAGTCTTAGACAGGGAAACACTGAAGCTTTCTTT.

J is TRBJ1-1 and V is TRBV6-5; 10 nucleotides agree with TRBD1. There are 11 residues in the CDR3. Trimming cost V 8 bases and J 12 bases; bases outside gene matches: 6. CDR1 is MNHEY, CDR2 SVGAGI, per germline. The CDR3 region has the DNA TGTGCCAGCGGCGGGACAGGGGTGACTTTCTTT. Translation gives CASGGTGVTFF.

The chain has TRBV19 and TRBJ1-6; TRBD1 matches 8 bases. The length of the CDR3 is 14 residues. Per germline, CDR1 LNHDA and CDR2 SQIVND (reference sequence). V shed 6 bases and J 8 bases; nucleotides not matched to a gene: 6. The CDR3 nucleotides are TGTGCCAGTAGGGGAGACAGGGGTCATTCACCCCTCCACTTT. Its translation: CASRGDRGHSPLHF.